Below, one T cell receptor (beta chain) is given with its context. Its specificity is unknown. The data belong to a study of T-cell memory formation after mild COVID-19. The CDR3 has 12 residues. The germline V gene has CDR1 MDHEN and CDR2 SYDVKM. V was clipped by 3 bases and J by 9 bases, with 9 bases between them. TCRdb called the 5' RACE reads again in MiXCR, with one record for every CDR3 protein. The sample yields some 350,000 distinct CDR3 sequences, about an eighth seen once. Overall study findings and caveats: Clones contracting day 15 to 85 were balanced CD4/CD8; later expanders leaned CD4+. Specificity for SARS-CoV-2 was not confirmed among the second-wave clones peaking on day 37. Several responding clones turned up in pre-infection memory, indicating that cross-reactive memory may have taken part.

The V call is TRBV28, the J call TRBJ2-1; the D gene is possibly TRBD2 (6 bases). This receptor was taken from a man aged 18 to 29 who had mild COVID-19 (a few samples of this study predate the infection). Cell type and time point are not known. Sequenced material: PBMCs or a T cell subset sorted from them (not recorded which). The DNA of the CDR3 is TGTGCCAGCAGTTTCGAGGAGGGTGAGCAGTTCTTC. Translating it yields CASSFEEGEQFF.